The rows below give T cell receptor beta chains drawn from one sample of a study of high-grade serous ovarian cancer treatment subgroups. Using immunoSEQ multiplex PCR, the repertoire was profiled, and TCRdb retains in-frame clones only, with some absent. The sample carries nearly 7,000 clones, around 79% recorded once. Sequencing was done on a sample of tumor tissue. The receptors come from a human donor with high-grade serous ovarian cancer. The CDR3 runs from the conserved cysteine through the conserved F or W. The D gene is left open where the match is weak. Not all rows give a size; the values are once, few, many and, for expanded clones, a class.

CDR3nt: TGTGCCAGCAGCTTAGGGGCTGGGGTCGTGGGCAATCAGCCCCAGCATTTT
CDR3aa: CASSLGAGVVGNQPQHF
abundance: few
j_gene: TRBJ1-5
d_gene: -
v_gene: TRBV11-2

CDR3nt: TGTGCCAGCAGTGAGGGGTTAGGGCCGCAGGACGAGCAGTACTTC
CDR3aa: CASSEGLGPQDEQYF
abundance: -
j_gene: TRBJ2-7
d_gene: -
v_gene: TRBV25-1

CDR3nt: TGTGCCAGCTCACTAGCGGGGCGGAACACCGGGGAGCTGTTTTTT
CDR3aa: CASSLAGRNTGELFF
abundance: -
j_gene: TRBJ2-2
d_gene: TRBD2
v_gene: TRBV18

CDR3nt: TGTGCCAGCAGCTCCCTAGTGGATACGCAGTATTTT
CDR3aa: CASSSLVDTQYF
abundance: -
j_gene: TRBJ2-3
d_gene: -
v_gene: TRBV7-2

CDR3nt: TGTGCCAGCAGCGATCAGGTAGGGGGCACTGAAGCTTTCTTT
CDR3aa: CASSDQVGGTEAFF
abundance: few
j_gene: TRBJ1-1
d_gene: -
v_gene: TRBV9

CDR3nt: TGCAGCGTTGAAGATAATGGCTACACCTTC
CDR3aa: CSVEDNGYTF
abundance: -
j_gene: TRBJ1-2
d_gene: -
v_gene: TRBV29-1

CDR3nt: TGTGCCAGCAGCCGTTCCCCAGAGACCCAGTACTTC
CDR3aa: CASSRSPETQYF
abundance: few
j_gene: TRBJ2-5
d_gene: -
v_gene: TRBV7-6

CDR3nt: TGTGCCAGCAGCCAGACTAGCGGGGGGGCTTCCGAGCAGTACTTC
CDR3aa: CASSQTSGGASEQYF
abundance: -
j_gene: TRBJ2-7
d_gene: TRBD2
v_gene: TRBV4-2

CDR3nt: TGTGCCAGCACCGCGAACAGGGACCCTGGGGCCAACGTCCTGACTTTC
CDR3aa: CASTANRDPGANVLTF
abundance: -
j_gene: TRBJ2-6
d_gene: -
v_gene: TRBV2

CDR3nt: TGCGCCAGCAGCTTGGATTACAGGGGGACAGGGGACGACACTGAAGCTTTCTTT
CDR3aa: CASSLDYRGTGDDTEAFF
abundance: few
j_gene: TRBJ1-1
d_gene: TRBD1
v_gene: TRBV5-1

CDR3nt: TGCAGCGTTGCTCTAGCGGGGGGGGTCTACGAGCAGTACTTC
CDR3aa: CSVALAGGVYEQYF
abundance: -
j_gene: TRBJ2-7
d_gene: TRBD2
v_gene: TRBV29-1

CDR3nt: TGCGCCAGCAGCCAGGGACAGGGGGACACTAATGAAAAACTGTTTTTT
CDR3aa: CASSQGQGDTNEKLFF
abundance: -
j_gene: TRBJ1-4
d_gene: TRBD1
v_gene: TRBV4-1

CDR3nt: TGCAGTGCTGGGAAGGGGTATGAGCAGTTCTTC
CDR3aa: CSAGKGYEQFF
abundance: -
j_gene: TRBJ2-1
d_gene: -
v_gene: TRBV20-1

CDR3nt: TGTGCCAGCATCCCGGACGGGCCGGATGGCTACACCTTC
CDR3aa: CASIPDGPDGYTF
abundance: -
j_gene: TRBJ1-2
d_gene: -
v_gene: TRBV2

CDR3nt: TGTGCCAGCAGCTTATACCCCTCGGGCTGGGGGACTAGCACAGATACGCAGTATTTT
CDR3aa: CASSLYPSGWGTSTDTQYF
abundance: -
j_gene: TRBJ2-3
d_gene: -
v_gene: TRBV7-2

CDR3nt: TGTGCCAGCAGCGTCGGGTATCAGCCCCAGCATTTT
CDR3aa: CASSVGYQPQHF
abundance: few
j_gene: TRBJ1-5
d_gene: -
v_gene: TRBV9

CDR3nt: TGTGCCAGCAGCCCCCTCGACAGGGTCTATGGCTACACCTTC
CDR3aa: CASSPLDRVYGYTF
abundance: -
j_gene: TRBJ1-2
d_gene: TRBD1
v_gene: TRBV7-7

CDR3nt: TGTGCCAGTAGCGACAGGGGGCTCGACACCGGGGAGCTGTTTTTT
CDR3aa: CASSDRGLDTGELFF
abundance: -
j_gene: TRBJ2-2
d_gene: TRBD1
v_gene: TRBV19

CDR3nt: TGTGCCATCAGTGAATACGGCCCCGCGGCTAATGAAAAACTGTTTTTT
CDR3aa: CAISEYGPAANEKLFF
abundance: few
j_gene: TRBJ1-4
d_gene: -
v_gene: TRBV10-3

CDR3nt: TGTGCCAGCAGCCCGAGGGACAATGAAAAACTGTTTTTT
CDR3aa: CASSPRDNEKLFF
abundance: -
j_gene: TRBJ1-4
d_gene: -
v_gene: TRBV6-5

CDR3nt: TGTGCCAGCAGTGAAGCCCATTCTCAGGCCAAAAACATTCAGTACTTC
CDR3aa: CASSEAHSQAKNIQYF
abundance: -
j_gene: TRBJ2-4
d_gene: -
v_gene: TRBV2

CDR3nt: TGTGCCAGCAGCGTAGGTCCAGAGACAGATACGCAGTATTTT
CDR3aa: CASSVGPETDTQYF
abundance: -
j_gene: TRBJ2-3
d_gene: -
v_gene: TRBV9

CDR3nt: TGCGCCAGCAGCTCGATGGGGACAGGGTCCCGAGCCCAGTACTTC
CDR3aa: CASSSMGTGSRAQYF
abundance: -
j_gene: TRBJ2-7
d_gene: TRBD1
v_gene: TRBV5-1

CDR3nt: TGTGCCAGCAGCCGGGTCGCGGGGGGGTCCGGTGAGCAGTTCTTC
CDR3aa: CASSRVAGGSGEQFF
abundance: -
j_gene: TRBJ2-1
d_gene: TRBD2
v_gene: TRBV9

CDR3nt: TGTGCCAGCAGTGAATCGAGGGGCAGAGAGACCCAGTACTTC
CDR3aa: CASSESRGRETQYF
abundance: -
j_gene: TRBJ2-5
d_gene: -
v_gene: TRBV6-1

CDR3nt: TGTGCCAGCAGTCTGACTAGTTCTAACACCGGGGAGCTGTTTTTT
CDR3aa: CASSLTSSNTGELFF
abundance: once
j_gene: TRBJ2-2
d_gene: -
v_gene: TRBV6-1

CDR3nt: TGTGCCAGCAGCCAAGTGGCACTAGCGGGTCTGGACGGCAATGAGCAGTTCTTC
CDR3aa: CASSQVALAGLDGNEQFF
abundance: -
j_gene: TRBJ2-1
d_gene: TRBD2
v_gene: TRBV4-2

CDR3nt: TGTGCCAGCAGCCCGGCCGGCGACAGGGAGAGCTCCTATAATTCACCCCTCCACTTT
CDR3aa: CASSPAGDRESSYNSPLHF
abundance: few
j_gene: TRBJ1-6
d_gene: TRBD1
v_gene: TRBV28

CDR3nt: TGCGCCAGCAGCTTGACAGGGGGCAAGTACAATGAGCAGTTCTTC
CDR3aa: CASSLTGGKYNEQFF
abundance: -
j_gene: TRBJ2-1
d_gene: TRBD1
v_gene: TRBV5-1

CDR3nt: TGTGCCAGCAGTTTCCTTAGCGGCACAGATACGCAGTATTTT
CDR3aa: CASSFLSGTDTQYF
abundance: -
j_gene: TRBJ2-3
d_gene: -
v_gene: TRBV28

CDR3nt: TGCGCCAGCGGGGAGGACGGACCTCGGATATACACTGAAGCTTTCTTT
CDR3aa: CASGEDGPRIYTEAFF
abundance: -
j_gene: TRBJ1-1
d_gene: -
v_gene: TRBV5-1